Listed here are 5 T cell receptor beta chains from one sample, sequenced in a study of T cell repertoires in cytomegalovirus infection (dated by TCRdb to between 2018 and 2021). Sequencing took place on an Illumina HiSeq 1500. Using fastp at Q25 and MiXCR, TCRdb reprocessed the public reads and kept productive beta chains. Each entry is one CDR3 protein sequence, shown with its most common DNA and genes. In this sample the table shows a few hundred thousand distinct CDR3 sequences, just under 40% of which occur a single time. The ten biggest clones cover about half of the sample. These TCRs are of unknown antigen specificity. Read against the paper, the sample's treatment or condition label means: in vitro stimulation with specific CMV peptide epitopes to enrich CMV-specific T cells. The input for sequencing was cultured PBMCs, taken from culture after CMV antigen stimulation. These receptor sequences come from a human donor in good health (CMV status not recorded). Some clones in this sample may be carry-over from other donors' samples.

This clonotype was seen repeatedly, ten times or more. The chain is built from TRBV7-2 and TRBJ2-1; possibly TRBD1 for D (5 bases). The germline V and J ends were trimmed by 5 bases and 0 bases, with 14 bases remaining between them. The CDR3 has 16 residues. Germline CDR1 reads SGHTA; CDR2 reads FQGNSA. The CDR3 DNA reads TGTGCCAGCAGCCCACACTCGACAGCCTCCTACAATGAGCAGTTCTTC. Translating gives CASSPHSTASYNEQFF.

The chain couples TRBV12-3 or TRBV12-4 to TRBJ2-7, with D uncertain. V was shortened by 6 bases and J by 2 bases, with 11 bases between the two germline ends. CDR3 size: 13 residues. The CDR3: CASSPTWAYEQYF. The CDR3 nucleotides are TGTGCCAGCAGCCCCACCTGGGCCTACGAGCAGTACTTC.

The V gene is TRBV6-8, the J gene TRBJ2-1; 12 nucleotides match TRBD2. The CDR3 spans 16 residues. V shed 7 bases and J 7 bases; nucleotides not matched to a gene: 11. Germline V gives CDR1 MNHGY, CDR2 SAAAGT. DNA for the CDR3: TGTGCCAGCACTCCGACTAGCGGGGGCCAGGGGAATGAGCAGTTCTTC. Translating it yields CASTPTSGGQGNEQFF.

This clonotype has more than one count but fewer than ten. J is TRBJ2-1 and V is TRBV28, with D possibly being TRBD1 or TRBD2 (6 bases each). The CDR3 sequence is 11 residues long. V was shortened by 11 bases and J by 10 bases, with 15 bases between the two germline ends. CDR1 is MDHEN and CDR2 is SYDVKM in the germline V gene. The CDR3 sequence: CACRGPGEQFF. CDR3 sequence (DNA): TGTGCCTGCCGGGGGCCTGGGGAGCAGTTCTTC.

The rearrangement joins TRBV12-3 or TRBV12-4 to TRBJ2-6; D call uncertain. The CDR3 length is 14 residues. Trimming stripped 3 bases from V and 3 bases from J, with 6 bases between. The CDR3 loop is CASSFMDGANVLTF. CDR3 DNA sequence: TGTGCCAGCAGTTTTATGGATGGGGCCAACGTCCTGACTTTC.